This entry is about one T cell receptor (beta chain). Trimming shortened V by 4 bases and J by 1 base, and 7 bases separated the two germline ends. Germline V lookup: CDR1 MNHEY, CDR2 SVGEGT. The CDR3 loop spans 13 amino acids. The data belong to a study of blood T cell repertoires in COVID-19. Study-level background: COVID-19 samples collected from the United States, Italy and Spain covered acute and convalescent phases.

The table came from immunoSEQ multiplex PCR; TCRdb's copy has only in-frame clones and leaves some out. Among about 220,000 clones listed, 84% were seen once. This TCR came from a woman aged 60 to 75 who had recovered from COVID-19. Sample: peripheral blood. The chain recombines TRBV6-2 or TRBV6-3 with TRBJ1-1, with D perhaps matching TRBD1 (5 bases). The CDR3 spells CASSWTRNTEAFF. In DNA form, the CDR3 reads TGTGCCAGCAGTTGGACAAGGAACACTGAAGCTTTCTTT.